In its sample, the clone carrying this T cell receptor (beta chain) was seen once. Authors' analysis steps: Amplified reference gene primers provided the basis for estimating nucleated cell counts. Method: immunoSEQ multiplex PCR; TCRdb's copy keeps in-frame clones and lacks some. The V and J calls and clone size were taken over from that table, and D and trimming were inferred from the DNA. This sample has more than 95,000 clones; around 87% occur once, and the top ten carry about 8%. Germline loops: CDR1 SGHDN, CDR2 FVKESK. The V end was cut by 0 bases, the J end by 13 bases, with 9 bases between. The CDR3 covers 11 residues. This sample is drawn from a study of blood T cell repertoires in COVID-19. Study-wide background: Some COVID-19 samples were acute and others convalescent; all came from the United States, Italy and Spain.

The chain couples TRBV14 to TRBJ1-2, with D unclear. This receptor was identified in a human donor in a cohort sampled during active COVID-19. Input material: peripheral blood. CDR3 nucleotide sequence: TGTGCCAGCAGCCAAGATCGGGTGGTCACCTTC. Protein product: CASSQDRVVTF.